The rows below give T cell receptor beta chains drawn from one sample of a study of blood T cell repertoires in COVID-19. The table came from immunoSEQ multiplex PCR; TCRdb's copy has only in-frame clones and leaves some out. The sample records approximately 330,000 clones, about 87% being singletons. Sequencing used peripheral blood. These receptors all stem from a man aged 30-40 years with COVID-19, enrolled during active disease. Both conserved end residues are part of each CDR3. D genes are given only for firm matches. Expanded clones get a size class; other rows say once, few or many, or leave the size out.

J gene	D gene	clone size	V gene	CDR3 protein	CDR3 DNA
TRBJ2-4	NA	NA	TRBV7-9	CASSSSGSIQYF	TGTGCCAGCAGCTCCTCAGGTTCCATTCAGTACTTC
TRBJ1-4	NA	NA	TRBV5-6	CASSLWSYGEKLFF	TGTGCCAGCAGCTTGTGGAGCTACGGGGAAAAACTGTTTTTT
TRBJ2-7	NA	NA	TRBV5-6	CASSRSGSSYEQYF	TGTGCCAGCAGTCGGAGCGGAAGCTCCTACGAGCAGTACTTC
TRBJ1-3	TRBD1	NA	TRBV19	CASSTGTVAGNTIYF	TGTGCCAGTAGTACCGGGACAGTAGCTGGAAACACCATATATTTT
TRBJ2-2	NA	NA	TRBV7-3	CASSSRAGADTGELFF	TGTGCCAGCAGCTCCCGCGCGGGGGCCGACACCGGGGAGCTGTTTTTT
TRBJ1-3	NA	NA	TRBV10-3	CAISPISGNTIYF	TGTGCCATATCGCCTATCTCTGGAAACACCATATATTTT
TRBJ2-2	NA	NA	TRBV2	CASSGTSPNTGELFF	TGTGCCAGCAGTGGAACATCCCCTAACACCGGGGAGCTGTTTTTT
TRBJ2-1	NA	NA	TRBV30	CAWSPGWGLRNEQFF	TGTGCCTGGAGTCCAGGGTGGGGGCTTAGGAATGAGCAGTTCTTC
TRBJ2-2	TRBD2	NA	TRBV10-3	CAIRPRGSGRAAPDTGELFF	TGTGCCATCAGGCCTCGGGGTAGCGGGAGGGCTGCCCCCGACACCGGGGAGCTGTTTTTT
TRBJ1-1	TRBD1	once	TRBV5-4	CASSLQGFRLNTEAFF	TGTGCCAGCAGCTTACAGGGGTTTCGTTTAAACACTGAAGCTTTCTTT
TRBJ2-2	NA	NA	TRBV11-3	CASSLEGYVRGGTGELFF	TGTGCCAGCAGCTTAGAAGGTTATGTAAGGGGCGGCACCGGGGAGCTGTTTTTT
TRBJ2-3	TRBD2	NA	TRBV6-2/TRBV6-3	CASSRQTELAGEVDTQYF	TGTGCCAGCAGTCGTCAAACCGAACTAGCGGGAGAGGTAGATACGCAGTATTTT
TRBJ2-1	NA	NA	TRBV7-3	CASSLSVSGYNEQFF	TGTGCCAGCAGCTTAAGTGTCTCGGGGTACAATGAGCAGTTCTTC